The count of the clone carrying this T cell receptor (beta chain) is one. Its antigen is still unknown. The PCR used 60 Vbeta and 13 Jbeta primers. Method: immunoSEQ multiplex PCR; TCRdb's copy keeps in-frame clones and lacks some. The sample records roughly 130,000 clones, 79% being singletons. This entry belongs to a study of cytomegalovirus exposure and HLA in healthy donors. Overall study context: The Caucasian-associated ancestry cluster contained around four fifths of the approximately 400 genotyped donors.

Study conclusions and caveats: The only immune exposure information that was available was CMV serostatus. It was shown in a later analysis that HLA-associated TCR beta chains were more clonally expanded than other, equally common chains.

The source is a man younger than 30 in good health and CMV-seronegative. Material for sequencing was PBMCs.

The CDR3 bases are TGTGCCAGCAGCCAAGGTCTCAGACTAGCGGGAGGACCTATAGAATACAATGAGCAGTTCTTC. Encoded protein: CASSQGLRLAGGPIEYNEQFF. The V and J genes are TRBV4-2 and TRBJ2-1, with 13 bases lining up with TRBD2. Germline CDR1 LGHNA, CDR2 YNFKEQ. Trimming cost V 1 base and J 4 bases; bases outside gene matches: 16. This CDR3 is 21 amino acids long.